This paragraph covers one T cell receptor beta chain sequence. Some clones are missing from TCRdb's copy, which holds only in-frame ones; the method was immunoSEQ multiplex PCR. The table has 70,000 to 85,000 clones, 92% seen once. The data belong to a study of technical replicates of blood from several donors. Input material: T cells isolated from PBMCs. The source of this sequence is a human donor in good health.

CDR3 region: CARSRQPQNQPQHF. The CDR3 DNA reads TGTGCCAGGAGTCGACAGCCCCAAAATCAGCCCCAGCATTTT. This chain joins TRBV6-4 and TRBJ1-5, with D maybe TRBD1 (5 bases). Trimming shortened V by 9 bases and J by 4 bases, and 16 bases separated the two germline ends. This CDR3 is 14 amino acids long. Germline V gives CDR1 MRHNA, CDR2 SNTAGT.